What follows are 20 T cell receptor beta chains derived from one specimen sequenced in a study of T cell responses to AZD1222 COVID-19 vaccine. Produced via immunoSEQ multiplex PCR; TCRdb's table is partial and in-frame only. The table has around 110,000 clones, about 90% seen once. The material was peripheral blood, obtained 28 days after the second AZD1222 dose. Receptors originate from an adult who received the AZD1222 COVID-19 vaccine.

This CDR3 reads CAISVQLDEQYF. The CDR3 region has the DNA TGTGCCATCAGTGTGCAGCTGGACGAGCAGTACTTC. The chain carries TRBV10-3 and TRBJ2-7; D is unresolved. Trimming removed 4 bases from V and 5 bases from J, with 9 bases in between. The length of the CDR3 is 12 residues. Germline CDR1 reads ENHRY; CDR2 reads SYGVKD.

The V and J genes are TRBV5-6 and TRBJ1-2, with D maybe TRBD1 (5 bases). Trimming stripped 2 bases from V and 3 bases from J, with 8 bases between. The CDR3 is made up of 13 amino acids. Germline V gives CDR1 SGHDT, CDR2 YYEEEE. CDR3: CASSLGTDYGYTF. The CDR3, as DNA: TGTGCCAGCAGCTTAGGGACGGACTATGGCTACACCTTC.

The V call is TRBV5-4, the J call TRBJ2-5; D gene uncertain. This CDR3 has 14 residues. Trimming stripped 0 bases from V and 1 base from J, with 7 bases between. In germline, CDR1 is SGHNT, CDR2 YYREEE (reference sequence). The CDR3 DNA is TGTGCCAGCAGCTTGGAAAGGGTCCAAGAGACCCAGTACTTC. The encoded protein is CASSLERVQETQYF.

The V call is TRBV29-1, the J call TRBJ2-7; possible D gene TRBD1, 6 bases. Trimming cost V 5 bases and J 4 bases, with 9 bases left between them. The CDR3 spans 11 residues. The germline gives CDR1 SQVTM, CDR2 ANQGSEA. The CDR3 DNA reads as TGCAGCGTTAACACAGGGTACGAGCAGTACTTC. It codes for CSVNTGYEQYF.

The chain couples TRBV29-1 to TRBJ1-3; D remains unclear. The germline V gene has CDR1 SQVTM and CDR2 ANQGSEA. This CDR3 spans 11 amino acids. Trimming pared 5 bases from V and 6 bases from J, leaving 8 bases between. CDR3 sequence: CSVQQANTIYF. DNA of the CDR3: TGCAGCGTTCAGCAGGCAAACACCATATATTTT.

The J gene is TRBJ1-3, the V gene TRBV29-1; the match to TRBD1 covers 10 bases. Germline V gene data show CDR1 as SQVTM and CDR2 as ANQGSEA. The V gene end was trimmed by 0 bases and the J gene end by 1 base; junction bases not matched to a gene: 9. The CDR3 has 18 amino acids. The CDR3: CSVEDPVAGQGSGNTIYF. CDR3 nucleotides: TGCAGCGTTGAAGATCCCGTGGCGGGACAGGGGTCTGGAAACACCATATATTTT.

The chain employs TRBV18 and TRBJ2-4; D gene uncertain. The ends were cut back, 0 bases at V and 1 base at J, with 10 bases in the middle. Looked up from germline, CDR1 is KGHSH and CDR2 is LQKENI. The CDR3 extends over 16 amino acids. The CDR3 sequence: CASSPPTVGAKNIQYF. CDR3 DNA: TGTGCCAGCTCACCACCGACGGTGGGGGCCAAAAACATTCAGTACTTC.

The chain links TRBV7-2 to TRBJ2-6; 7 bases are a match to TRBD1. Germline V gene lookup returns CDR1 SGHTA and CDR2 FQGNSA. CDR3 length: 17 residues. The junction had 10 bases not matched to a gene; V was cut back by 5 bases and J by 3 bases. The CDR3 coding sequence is TGTGCCAGCAGCCCCCATAAGGGGGCGGTTGGGGCCAACGTCCTGACTTTC. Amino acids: CASSPHKGAVGANVLTF.

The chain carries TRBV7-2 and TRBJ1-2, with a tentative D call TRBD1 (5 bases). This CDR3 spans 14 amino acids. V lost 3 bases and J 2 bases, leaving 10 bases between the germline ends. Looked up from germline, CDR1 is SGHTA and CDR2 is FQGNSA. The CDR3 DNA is TGTGCCAGCAGCTTCAAGACAGCGAACTATGGCTACACCTTC. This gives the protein CASSFKTANYGYTF.

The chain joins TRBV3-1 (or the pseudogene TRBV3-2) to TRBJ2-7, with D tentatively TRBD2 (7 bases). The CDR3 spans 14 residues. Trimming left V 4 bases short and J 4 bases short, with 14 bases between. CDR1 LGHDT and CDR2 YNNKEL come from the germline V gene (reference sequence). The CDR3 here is CASSPGGRIYEQYF. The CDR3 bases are TGTGCCAGCAGCCCCGGGGGGCGAATATACGAGCAGTACTTC.

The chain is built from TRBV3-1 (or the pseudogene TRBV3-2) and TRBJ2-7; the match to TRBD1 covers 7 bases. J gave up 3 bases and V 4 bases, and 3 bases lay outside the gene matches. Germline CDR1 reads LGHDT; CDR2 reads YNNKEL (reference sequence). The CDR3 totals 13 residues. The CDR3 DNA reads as TGTGCCAGCAGCCCTCGGACAGGCTACGAGCAGTACTTC. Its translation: CASSPRTGYEQYF.

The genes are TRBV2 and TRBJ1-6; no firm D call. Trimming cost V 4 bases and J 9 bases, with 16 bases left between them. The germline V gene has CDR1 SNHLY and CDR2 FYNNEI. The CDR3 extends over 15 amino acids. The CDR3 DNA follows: TGTGCCAGCAGTGGATCCAGCATGGAAGTTTCACCCCTCCACTTT. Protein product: CASSGSSMEVSPLHF.

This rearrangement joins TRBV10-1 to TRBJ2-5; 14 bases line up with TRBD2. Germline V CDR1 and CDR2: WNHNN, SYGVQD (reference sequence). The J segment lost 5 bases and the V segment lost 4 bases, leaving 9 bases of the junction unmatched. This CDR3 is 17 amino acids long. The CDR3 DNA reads TGCGCCAGCAGTGGACCGACTAGCGGGGGGGCCTCGGAGACCCAGTACTTC. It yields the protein CASSGPTSGGASETQYF.

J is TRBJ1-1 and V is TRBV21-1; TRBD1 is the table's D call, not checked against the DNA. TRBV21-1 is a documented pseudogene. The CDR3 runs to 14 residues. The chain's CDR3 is CASTDREMNTEAFF. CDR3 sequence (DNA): TGTGCCAGCACTGACAGGGAGATGAACACTGAAGCTTTCTTT.

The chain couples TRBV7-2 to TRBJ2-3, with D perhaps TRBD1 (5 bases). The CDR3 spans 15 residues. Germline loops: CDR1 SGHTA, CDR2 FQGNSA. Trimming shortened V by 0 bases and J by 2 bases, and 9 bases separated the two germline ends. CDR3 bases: TGTGCCAGCAGCTTAGCCCGGACAAACACAGATACGCAGTATTTT. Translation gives CASSLARTNTDTQYF.

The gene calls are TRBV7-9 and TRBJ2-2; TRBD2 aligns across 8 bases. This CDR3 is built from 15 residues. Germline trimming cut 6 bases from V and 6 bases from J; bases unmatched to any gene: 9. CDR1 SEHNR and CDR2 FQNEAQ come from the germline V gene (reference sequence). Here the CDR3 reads CASRVRGGVPGELFF. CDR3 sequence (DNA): TGTGCCAGCAGAGTACGGGGGGGCGTTCCCGGGGAGCTGTTTTTT. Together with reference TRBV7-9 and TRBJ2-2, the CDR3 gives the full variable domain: DTGVSQNPRHKITKRGQNVTFRCDPISEHNRLYWYRQTLGQGPEFLTYFQNEAQLEKSRLLSDRFSAERPKGSFSTLEIQRTEQGDSAMYLCASRVRGGVPGELFFGEGSRLTVL.

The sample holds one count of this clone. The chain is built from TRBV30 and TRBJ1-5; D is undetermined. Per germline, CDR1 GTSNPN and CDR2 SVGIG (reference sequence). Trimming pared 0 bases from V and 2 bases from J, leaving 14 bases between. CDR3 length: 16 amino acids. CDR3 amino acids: CAWSVKARSGNQPQHF. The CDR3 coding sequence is TGTGCCTGGAGTGTCAAGGCGAGGTCCGGCAATCAGCCCCAGCATTTT.

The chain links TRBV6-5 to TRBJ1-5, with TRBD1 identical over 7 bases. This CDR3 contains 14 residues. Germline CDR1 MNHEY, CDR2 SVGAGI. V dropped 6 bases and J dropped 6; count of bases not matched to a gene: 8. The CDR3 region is CASRRQGPLQPQHF. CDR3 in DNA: TGTGCCAGCAGGCGACAGGGTCCCCTTCAGCCCCAGCATTTT.

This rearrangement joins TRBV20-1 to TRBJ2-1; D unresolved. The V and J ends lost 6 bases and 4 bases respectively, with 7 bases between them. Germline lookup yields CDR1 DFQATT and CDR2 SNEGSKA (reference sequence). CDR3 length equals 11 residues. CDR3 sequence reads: CSATKYNEQFF. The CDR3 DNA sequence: TGCAGTGCAACCAAATACAATGAGCAGTTCTTC.

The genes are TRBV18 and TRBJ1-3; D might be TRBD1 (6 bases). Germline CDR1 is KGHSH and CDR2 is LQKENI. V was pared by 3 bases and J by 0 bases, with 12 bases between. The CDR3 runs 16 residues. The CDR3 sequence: CASSPADRLSGNTIYF. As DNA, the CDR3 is TGTGCCAGCTCACCGGCAGACAGGCTCTCTGGAAACACCATATATTTT.